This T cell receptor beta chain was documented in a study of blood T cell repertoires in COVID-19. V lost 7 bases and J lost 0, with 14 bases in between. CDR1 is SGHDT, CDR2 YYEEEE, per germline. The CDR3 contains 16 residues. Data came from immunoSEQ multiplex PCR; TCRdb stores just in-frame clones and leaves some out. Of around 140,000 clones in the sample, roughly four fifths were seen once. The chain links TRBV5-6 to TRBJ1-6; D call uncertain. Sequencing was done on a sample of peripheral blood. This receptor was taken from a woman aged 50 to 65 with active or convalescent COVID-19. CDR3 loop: CASAPGLSSYNSPLHF. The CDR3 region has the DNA TGTGCCAGCGCCCCAGGCCTGAGCTCCTATAATTCACCCCTCCACTTT. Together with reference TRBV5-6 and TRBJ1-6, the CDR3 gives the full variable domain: DAGVTQSPTHLIKTRGQQVTLRCSPKSGHDTVSWYQQALGQGPQFIFQYYEEEERQRGNFPDRFSGHQFPNYSSELNVNALLLGDSALYLCASAPGLSSYNSPLHFGNGTRLTVT.